The 18 T cell receptor beta chains given below trace back to one sample, sequenced in a study of Tregs in tolerant kidney transplant recipients (dated by TCRdb to between 2019 and 2020). Library construction relied on the immunoSEQ multiplex PCR assay. The immuneACCESS repertoire file appears here via TCRdb, limited to in-frame rearrangements. These files lack a portion of the clones; in checked studies, under half of the deficit traces to unresolved V genes, and the cause of the others is not known. The sample table shows some 90,000 clones, and around nine tenths are seen once. The ten largest clones take up 4.5% to 5% of the sample. Sample: CD8+ T cells from blood. The receptors originated from a human donor in good health.

This chain uses TRBV5-4 with TRBJ2-1; tentatively, D is TRBD1 (6 bases). The V gene's germline CDR1 is SGHNT and CDR2 YYREEE (reference sequence). The CDR3 totals 14 residues. V was pared by 0 bases and J by 5 bases, with 9 bases between. As DNA, the CDR3 is TGTGCCAGCAGCTTGGGGGGACAAAACAATGAGCAGTTCTTC. The encoded protein is CASSLGGQNNEQFF.

This clone was detected once. V gene TRBV19 combines with J gene TRBJ2-7; D unresolved. Trimming took 1 base from V and 4 from J, leaving 8 bases between them. Germline loops: CDR1 LNHDA, CDR2 SQIVND (reference sequence). This CDR3 contains 13 residues. The CDR3 protein is CASSIGREYEQYF. CDR3 coding DNA: TGTGCCAGTAGTATAGGCAGAGAGTACGAGCAGTACTTC.

The chain couples TRBV7-6 to TRBJ1-2, with 7 nucleotides matching TRBD1. CDR3 length: 16 amino acids. The junction had 16 bases not matched to a gene; V was cut back by 5 bases and J by 7 bases. CDR1 is SGHVS, CDR2 FNYEAQ, per germline. CDR3 in amino acids: CASSPGPGGQGGGYTF. The CDR3 DNA is TGTGCCAGCAGCCCCGGACCAGGGGGACAAGGGGGTGGCTACACCTTC.

J is TRBJ2-2 and V is TRBV9; D remains ambiguous. CDR1 SGDLS and CDR2 YYNGEE come from the germline V gene. Trimming shortened V by 2 bases and J by 6 bases, and 2 bases separated the two germline ends. The CDR3 is 11 amino acids. This CDR3 reads CASSVAGELFF. For the CDR3, the DNA is TGTGCCAGCAGCGTGGCCGGGGAGCTGTTTTTT.

The rearrangement links TRBV7-6 to TRBJ2-2; D is unclear. The V gene's germline CDR1 is SGHVS and CDR2 FNYEAQ. The CDR3 covers 14 residues. Trimming cost V 1 base and J 6 bases, with 9 bases left between them. CDR3 sequence reads: CASSLVIRPGELFF. In nucleotides, the CDR3 is TGTGCCAGCAGCTTAGTAATTAGGCCCGGGGAGCTGTTTTTT. Combining the CDR3 with reference TRBV7-6 and TRBJ2-2 gives the whole variable domain GAGVSQSPRYKVTKRGQDVALRCDPISGHVSLYWYRQALGQGPEFLTYFNYEAQQDKSGLPNDRFSAERPEGSISTLTIQRTEQRDSAMYRCASSLVIRPGELFFGEGSRLTVL.

The chain is built from TRBV19 and TRBJ2-4; 13 bases map to TRBD2. Germline V CDR1 and CDR2: LNHDA, SQIVND (reference sequence). The length of the CDR3 is 18 residues. Unmatched junction bases numbered 8, after V lost 5 bases and J lost 1 base. DNA of the CDR3: TGTGCCAGTAGTGCTCCGGGACTAGCGGGATCGGCCAAAAACATTCAGTACTTC. Translated, it gives CASSAPGLAGSAKNIQYF.

V is TRBV6-6 and J is TRBJ2-7; D is unresolved. CDR1 and CDR2 (germline): MNHNY, SVGAGI (reference sequence). Trimming removed 6 bases from V and 5 bases from J, with 11 bases in between. The CDR3 spans 12 residues. CDR3 in DNA: TGTGCCAGCAGCCACGGTTACGACGAGCAGTACTTC. Encoded protein: CASSHGYDEQYF.

This chain uses TRBV11-2 with TRBJ2-1, with 7 nucleotides matching TRBD1. The germline V gene has CDR1 SGHAT and CDR2 FQNNGV. The junction had 7 bases not matched to a gene; V was cut back by 0 bases and J by 8 bases. There are 15 residues in the CDR3. The CDR3 sequence is CASSLEDRYWDEQFF. For the CDR3, the DNA is TGTGCCAGCAGCTTAGAGGACAGGTATTGGGATGAGCAGTTCTTC.

The chain couples TRBV5-5 to TRBJ1-1; D gene unclear. Germline-derived CDR1 and CDR2 are SGHKS and YYEKEE (reference sequence). This CDR3 is 14 amino acids long. Trimming cost V 1 base and J 4 bases, with 11 bases left between them. The CDR3 is CASSLYLGSTEAFF. The CDR3 DNA sequence: TGTGCCAGCAGCTTGTATTTAGGGAGCACTGAAGCTTTCTTT.

This clone has a single count. The chain uses TRBV6-1 and TRBJ1-1, with unresolved D. V dropped 0 bases and J dropped 1 base, with 6 bases sitting between them. The CDR3 runs 14 residues. Germline V gene data show CDR1 as MNHNS and CDR2 as SASEGT. CDR3: CASSEAETNTEAFF. The CDR3 DNA is TGTGCCAGCAGTGAAGCTGAAACGAACACTGAAGCTTTCTTT.

The chain employs TRBV30 and TRBJ2-1; a possible D gene is TRBD2 (6 bases). The germline V gene encodes CDR1 GTSNPN and CDR2 SVGIG (reference sequence). This CDR3 comprises 15 residues. V lost 8 bases and J lost 5, with 22 bases in between. The CDR3 DNA follows: TGTGCCCGGTCATCTTTCCGGGAGAGTGACAATGAGCAGTTCTTC. It translates to CARSSFRESDNEQFF.

The chain couples TRBV27 to TRBJ2-7; D remains unclear. V lost 3 bases to trimming and J lost 2 bases, with 8 bases between them. The germline V gene encodes CDR1 MNHEY and CDR2 SMNVEV (reference sequence). This CDR3 has 13 residues. In DNA form, the CDR3 reads TGTGCCAGCAGTTTCTCCCCTACCTACGAGCAGTACTTC. It specifies CASSFSPTYEQYF.

The chain recombines TRBV29-1 with TRBJ1-2, with a possible D match to TRBD1 (5 bases). The CDR3 is 13 residues long. V dropped 5 bases and J dropped 6 bases, with 16 bases sitting between them. Germline values: CDR1 SQVTM, CDR2 ANQGSEA. DNA of the CDR3: TGCAGCGTTAACAGGAAAAACTATGATGGCTACACCTTC. Amino acid sequence: CSVNRKNYDGYTF.

The genes are TRBV9 and TRBJ1-4; 8 bases line up with TRBD1. This CDR3 comprises 15 residues. V trimming: 3 bases; J trimming: 6 bases; junction bases outside the gene matches: 7. CDR1 is SGDLS and CDR2 is YYNGEE in the germline V gene. CDR3 in DNA: TGTGCCAGCAGCGAGAACAGGGGGAGGGATGAAAAACTGTTTTTT. Encoded protein: CASSENRGRDEKLFF.

The rearrangement joins TRBV6-5 to TRBJ2-7, with a weak D call TRBD1 (5 bases). Trimming took 7 bases from V and 2 from J, leaving 18 bases between them. CDR3 size: 15 residues. Germline V gene lookup returns CDR1 MNHEY and CDR2 SVGAGI. The CDR3 sequence is CASTGPTGQTYEQYF. DNA of the CDR3: TGTGCCAGCACTGGCCCGACTGGACAAACCTACGAGCAGTACTTC.

The rearrangement links TRBV27 to TRBJ1-5; TRBD1 is a possible D gene (5 bases). Per germline, CDR1 MNHEY and CDR2 SMNVEV (reference sequence). V lost 4 bases and J 0 bases, leaving 19 bases between the germline ends. The CDR3 is made up of 18 amino acids. The CDR3, as DNA: TGTGCCAGCAGTTCTGGGACTCCGGGAGGATATAGCAATCAGCCCCAGCATTTT. This encodes CASSSGTPGGYSNQPQHF.

V and J are TRBV18 and TRBJ2-5, with TRBD2 matching 9 bases. This CDR3 comprises 16 residues. J was trimmed by 4 bases and V by 0 bases; bases with no gene match: 6. Germline lookup yields CDR1 KGHSH and CDR2 LQKENI. The DNA for the CDR3 is TGTGCCAGCTCACCACCATGGGGACTAGCTTCAGAGACCCAGTACTTC. Protein: CASSPPWGLASETQYF.

This chain joins TRBV11-2 and TRBJ1-4; D is unclear. Germline-derived CDR1 and CDR2 are SGHAT and FQNNGV. Trimming took 3 bases from V and 0 from J, leaving 11 bases between them. CDR3 length equals 16 residues. The CDR3 nucleotides are TGTGCCAGCAGCTTGGTTGAGACCTCAACTAATGAAAAACTGTTTTTT. Protein sequence: CASSLVETSTNEKLFF.